The 27 T cell receptor beta chains below all came from one sample that was sequenced in a study of blood T cell repertoires in COVID-19 (dated by TCRdb to 2020 to 2021). The library was generated by the immunoSEQ multiplex PCR assay. Held by TCRdb, this immuneACCESS table contains in-frame sequences only and omits some clones. Under half of the omission traces to an unresolved V gene where checked; the cause of the rest is unknown. Recorded for this sample are around 80,000 clones; 82% of them occurred a single time. The biggest ten clones account for about 30% of the sample. The sequenced sample was peripheral blood. These receptor sequences come from a human donor in a cohort sampled during active COVID-19.

V gene TRBV19 combines with J gene TRBJ2-7, with 7 bases matching TRBD1. This CDR3 has 15 amino acids. Trimming removed 6 bases from V and 2 bases from J; junction bases left unmatched: 10. Germline V gene sequence: CDR1 LNHDA, CDR2 SQIVND (reference sequence). The DNA for the CDR3 is TGTGCCAGTAGCGATCCGACAGGGCCCACCTACGAGCAGTACTTC. It translates to CASSDPTGPTYEQYF.

This chain joins TRBV24-1 and TRBJ2-2; TRBD2 matches 8 bases. This CDR3 is 16 amino acids long. Germline V gene sequence: CDR1 KGHDR, CDR2 SFDVKD. Trimming at V came to 3 bases and at J to 3 bases, leaving 5 bases not matched to a gene. The CDR3 loop is CATSDPGGADTGELFF. The CDR3 nucleotides are TGTGCCACCAGTGATCCCGGGGGGGCTGACACCGGGGAGCTGTTTTTT.

This clone was observed a handful of times. The chain uses TRBV15 and TRBJ2-7, with 8 positions matching TRBD2. The V gene end was trimmed by 3 bases and the J gene end by 9 bases; junction bases not matched to a gene: 13. This CDR3 is 15 amino acids long. Germline CDR1 reads LNHNV; CDR2 reads YYDKDF (reference sequence). The chain's CDR3 is CATSRAGRGGGRQYF. CDR3 DNA sequence: TGTGCCACCAGCAGGGCCGGGAGGGGCGGTGGTAGGCAGTACTTC. The full variable domain, in which reference TRBV15 and TRBJ2-7 provide the parts outside the CDR3, is DAMVIQNPRYQVTQFGKPVTLSCSQTLNHNVMYWYQQKSSQAPKLLFHYYDKDFNNEADTPDNFQSRRPNTSFCFLDIRSPGLGDTAMYLCATSRAGRGGGRQYFGPGTRLTVT.

Comments on this clone: One end of the junction fails to match germline, which may point to a read error. This chain joins TRBV7-9 and TRBJ2-7, with TRBD2 as a possible D gene (6 bases). Per the germline V gene, CDR1 is SEHNR and CDR2 is FQNEAQ (reference sequence). The CDR3 totals 14 residues. The CDR3 DNA is TGTGTCAGCAGCTTTGGGACGGCGGGGTACGAGCAGTACTTC. It is translated as CVSSFGTAGYEQYF.

This clone was counted once. The chain recombines TRBV29-1 with TRBJ2-7, with 8 bases lining up with TRBD2. Germline CDR1 is SQVTM and CDR2 is ANQGSEA. Trimming took 4 bases from V and 0 from J; bases not matched to a gene: 5. The CDR3 sequence is 14 residues long. CDR3 coding DNA: TGCAGCGTTGTGGGTAGCGGGAACTCCTACGAGCAGTACTTC. Its protein product is CSVVGSGNSYEQYF.

V usage is TRBV9 and J usage is TRBJ2-5; the D gene is possibly TRBD1 (6 bases). There are 15 residues in the CDR3. With 4 bases removed from V and 2 bases from J, the gap between germline ends came to 15 bases. Germline CDR1 SGDLS, CDR2 YYNGEE. CDR3 in DNA: TGTGCCAGCAGCCAGGGCAGGGGATTTCAAGAGACCCAGTACTTC. Encoded protein: CASSQGRGFQETQYF.

The chain has TRBV5-1 and TRBJ2-2; weak D call: TRBD2 (5 bases). The CDR3 is 14 amino acids. In germline, CDR1 is SGHRS, CDR2 YFSETQ. Trimming cost V 0 bases and J 7 bases, with 10 bases left between them. In DNA, the CDR3 is TGCGCCAGCAGCTTGGCTCTAGCAGGCGGGGAGCTGTTTTTT. Translation: CASSLALAGGELFF.

The CDR3 DNA sequence: TGCGCCAGCAGCTTACCTGACAGGGAGAATTCAGAGACCCAGTACTTC. It codes for CASSLPDRENSETQYF. The V and J genes are TRBV5-1 and TRBJ2-5; 7 bases match TRBD1. Germline CDR1 and CDR2: SGHRS and YFSETQ. V shed 2 bases and J 4 bases; nucleotides not matched to a gene: 11. The CDR3 runs 16 residues.

The J gene is TRBJ2-1, the V gene TRBV24-1, with TRBD2 matching 10 bases. V trimming: 4 bases; J trimming: 2 bases; junction bases outside the gene matches: 10. Germline CDR1 and CDR2: KGHDR and SFDVKD. This CDR3 region has 18 residues. The CDR3 is CATSDSRTSGDTYNEQFF. CDR3 coding DNA: TGTGCCACCAGTGACTCCCGGACTAGCGGAGATACCTACAATGAGCAGTTCTTC.

The chain couples TRBV12-3 or TRBV12-4 to TRBJ2-1; tentative D call: TRBD1 (6 bases). Trimming cost V 0 bases and J 10 bases, with 10 bases left between them. CDR3 size: 13 residues. As DNA, the CDR3 is TGTGCCAGCAGTTTAGCTGGGGGCGGGGAGCAGTTCTTC. Translated: CASSLAGGGEQFF.

The chain couples TRBV14 to TRBJ1-1, with 8 bases that match TRBD1. The CDR3 has 15 amino acids. Germline values: CDR1 SGHDN, CDR2 FVKESK. Germline trimming cut 1 base from V and 4 bases from J; bases unmatched to any gene: 5. The CDR3 region is CASSQVAGGVTEAFF. The DNA for the CDR3 is TGTGCCAGCAGCCAAGTCGCAGGGGGCGTCACTGAAGCTTTCTTT.

V gene TRBV5-1 combines with J gene TRBJ2-1; 7 bases map to TRBD1. CDR3 length: 16 residues. The germline CDR1 and CDR2 sequences are SGHRS and YFSETQ. V lost 3 bases to trimming and J lost 2 bases; unmatched junction nucleotides: 8. CDR3 amino acids: CASSSETGKTYNEQFF. CDR3 nucleotide sequence: TGCGCCAGCAGCTCCGAGACAGGGAAGACCTACAATGAGCAGTTCTTC.

This chain joins TRBV5-1 and TRBJ1-4, with D possibly matching TRBD1 (5 bases). Trimming took off 5 bases at V and 0 bases at J, with 11 bases between the two ends. CDR3 length equals 15 residues. CDR1 and CDR2 (germline): SGHRS, YFSETQ. CDR3 sequence (DNA): TGCGCCAGCAGGGACACCTCCGCAACTAATGAAAAACTGTTTTTT. Protein: CASRDTSATNEKLFF. Full variable domain (remainder filled in from reference TRBV5-1 and TRBJ1-4): KAGVTQTPRYLIKTRGQQVTLSCSPISGHRSVSWYQQTPGQGLQFLFEYFSETQRNKGNFPGRFSGRQFSNSRSEMNVSTLELGDSALYLCASRDTSATNEKLFFGSGTQLSVL.

V gene TRBV30 combines with J gene TRBJ2-5; TRBD1 agrees at 7 bases. The CDR3 runs 13 residues. CDR1 is GTSNPN, CDR2 SVGIG, per germline (reference sequence). The junction had 12 bases not matched to a gene; V was cut back by 7 bases and J by 7 bases. This chain's CDR3 is CASQGQPPGTQYF. The CDR3 DNA follows: TGTGCCTCCCAGGGACAGCCGCCGGGGACCCAGTACTTC.

The chain recombines TRBV27 with TRBJ2-7; D ambiguous. CDR1 and CDR2 from the germline V gene are MNHEY and SMNVEV (reference sequence). The V end was cut by 4 bases, the J end by 1 base, with 14 bases between. CDR3 length equals 15 residues. CDR3 nucleotides: TGTGCCAGCAGTTCCCGGTTTTTTAGATCCTACGAGCAGTACTTC. Protein product: CASSSRFFRSYEQYF.

The chain joins TRBV9 to TRBJ1-1, with 7 bases matching TRBD1. The CDR3 is made up of 15 amino acids. J was trimmed by 0 bases and V by 3 bases; bases with no gene match: 5. The germline V gene has CDR1 SGDLS and CDR2 YYNGEE. CDR3 protein: CASSGRDSLNTEAFF. Here the CDR3 DNA reads TGTGCCAGCAGCGGCCGGGACAGTTTGAACACTGAAGCTTTCTTT. The complete variable domain, with remaining parts taken from reference TRBV9 and TRBJ1-1, reads DSGVTQTPKHLITATGQRVTLRCSPRSGDLSVYWYQQSLDQGLQFLIQYYNGEERAKGNILERFSAQQFPDLHSELNLSSLELGDSALYFCASSGRDSLNTEAFFGQGTRLTVV.

A few counts support this clone. The chain joins TRBV12-5 to TRBJ2-7; D not resolved. V dropped 1 base and J dropped 5 bases, with 9 bases sitting between them. The CDR3 runs 13 residues. Germline V gene data show CDR1 as LGHNT and CDR2 as FRNRAP. CDR3 in DNA: TGTGCTAGTGGTTTGGGAAGACACGACGAGCAGTACTTC. Translation gives CASGLGRHDEQYF. The complete variable domain, with remaining parts taken from reference TRBV12-5 and TRBJ2-7, reads DARVTQTPRHKVTEMGQEVTMRCQPILGHNTVFWYRQTMMQGLELLAYFRNRAPLDDSGMPKDRFSAEMPDATLATLKIQPSEPRDSAVYFCASGLGRHDEQYFGPGTRLTVT.

This rearrangement joins TRBV7-9 to TRBJ2-3; 10 positions match TRBD2. J gave up 1 base and V 8 bases, and 3 bases lay outside the gene matches. CDR3 length: 14 residues. The V gene's germline CDR1 is SEHNR and CDR2 FQNEAQ (reference sequence). In DNA form, the CDR3 reads TGTGCCAGCTATCTAGCGGGGGGCACAGATACGCAGTATTTT. Translating it yields CASYLAGGTDTQYF.

The gene calls are TRBV4-1 and TRBJ2-2, with TRBD2 identical over 9 bases. Looked up from germline, CDR1 is MGHRA and CDR2 is YSYEKL. CDR3 length: 16 amino acids. Trimming cost V 4 bases and J 3 bases; bases outside gene matches: 6. The CDR3 bases are TGCGCCAGCAGCCCCCGGGTAGCGGGGGACACCGGGGAGCTGTTTTTT. Amino acid sequence: CASSPRVAGDTGELFF.

This chain connects TRBV2 to TRBJ1-2; TRBD1 matches at 8 bases. Germline CDR1 reads SNHLY; CDR2 reads FYNNEI. CDR3 length equals 15 residues. V lost 6 bases, J lost 2 bases, and 8 bases stayed unmatched. The CDR3 bases are TGTGCCAGCAGGGAGCGACAGGGGTTAAACTATGGCTACACCTTC. This sequence encodes CASRERQGLNYGYTF.

This clone came up once. The chain links TRBV5-4 to TRBJ1-6; TRBD1 might be the D (6 bases). In germline, CDR1 is SGHNT, CDR2 YYREEE (reference sequence). The V gene lost 0 bases and the J gene lost 14 bases, with 18 bases spanning the gap. The CDR3 totals 15 residues. The CDR3 sequence is CASSLEGAGDITLHF. CDR3 DNA: TGTGCCAGCAGCTTGGAGGGCGCGGGGGACATCACCCTCCACTTT.

J is TRBJ2-3 and V is TRBV5-1; D not certain. Deletions cut 1 base from V and 3 bases from J, with 15 bases between. Germline CDR1 and CDR2: SGHRS and YFSETQ. The CDR3 is made up of 16 amino acids. The CDR3 DNA sequence: TGCGCCAGCAGCTTGTTGAGGTTGACTTCGACAGATACGCAGTATTTT. Translated, it gives CASSLLRLTSTDTQYF.

This clone has more than one count but fewer than ten. The chain is built from TRBV18 and TRBJ2-1, with TRBD2 matching over 11 bases. CDR3 size: 14 residues. V was clipped by 8 bases and J by 2 bases; unmatched bases: 2. Per the germline V gene, CDR1 is KGHSH and CDR2 is LQKENI. This CDR3 is CASELAGAYNEQFF. The CDR3 DNA reads TGTGCCAGCGAACTAGCGGGGGCCTACAATGAGCAGTTCTTC.

The chain is built from TRBV18 and TRBJ2-3; 10 bases are a match to TRBD1. The CDR3 has 16 amino acids. V shed 4 bases, J shed 3 bases, and the junction held 7 bases outside the gene matches. CDR1 and CDR2 (germline): KGHSH, LQKENI. CDR3 loop: CASSLDWTGGTDTQYF. CDR3 DNA sequence: TGTGCCAGCTCACTTGACTGGACAGGGGGAACAGATACGCAGTATTTT.

This rearrangement joins TRBV4-1 to TRBJ1-2; a weak D match, TRBD1 (5 bases). The CDR3 consists of 13 residues. Trimming cost V 5 bases and J 7 bases, with 14 bases left between them. The germline V gene has CDR1 MGHRA and CDR2 YSYEKL. The CDR3 is CASSLGGAGGYTF. The CDR3 DNA reads as TGCGCCAGCAGCTTGGGGGGTGCGGGTGGCTACACCTTC.

J is TRBJ2-3 and V is TRBV10-3; 10 bases line up with TRBD1. Losses at the gene ends were 4 bases for V and 2 bases for J; bases not matched to a gene: 3. Germline V gene sequence: CDR1 ENHRY, CDR2 SYGVKD. The CDR3 contains 15 residues. The CDR3 region is CAISAGQGVTDTQYF. In DNA, the CDR3 is TGTGCCATCAGTGCCGGACAGGGGGTCACAGATACGCAGTATTTT.

The chain uses TRBV6-5 and TRBJ2-7; possible D gene TRBD2, 6 bases. Per the germline V gene, CDR1 is MNHEY and CDR2 is SVGAGI. V shed 8 bases and J shed 6 bases, with 14 bases lying between them. The CDR3 is made up of 12 amino acids. The CDR3 loop reads CASLAVLGEQYF. The CDR3 DNA sequence: TGTGCCAGCTTAGCGGTTTTGGGCGAGCAGTACTTC.